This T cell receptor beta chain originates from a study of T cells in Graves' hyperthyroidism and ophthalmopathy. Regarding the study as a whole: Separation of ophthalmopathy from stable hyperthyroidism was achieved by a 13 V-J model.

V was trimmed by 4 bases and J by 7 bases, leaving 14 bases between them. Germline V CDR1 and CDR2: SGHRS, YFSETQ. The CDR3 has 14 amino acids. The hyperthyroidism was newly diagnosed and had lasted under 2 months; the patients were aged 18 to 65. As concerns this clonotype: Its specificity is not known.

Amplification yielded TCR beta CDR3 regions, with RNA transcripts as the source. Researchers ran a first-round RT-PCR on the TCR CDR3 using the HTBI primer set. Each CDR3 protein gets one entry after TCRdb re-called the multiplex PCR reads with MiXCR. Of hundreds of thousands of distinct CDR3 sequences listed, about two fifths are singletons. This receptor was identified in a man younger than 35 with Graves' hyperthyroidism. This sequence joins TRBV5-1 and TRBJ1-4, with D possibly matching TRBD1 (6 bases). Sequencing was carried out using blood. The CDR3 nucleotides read TGCGCCAGCAGCATGGACAGTAACACTGAAAAACTGTTTTTT. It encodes CASSMDSNTEKLFF.